This T cell receptor beta chain was documented in a study of T-cell memory formation after mild COVID-19 (dated by TCRdb to 2020 to 2022). In the study overall: TCR sequence clusters from the two donors were largely donor specific. Longitudinal TCRalpha and TCRbeta repertoire sequencing tracked T-cell clones expanding and contracting after mild COVID-19 in a couple of donors. Two young, previously healthy adult volunteers made up the cohort, one male and one female.

Overall results and qualifications from the work: The study covered only a couple of mild cases, and larger cohorts including severe cases with pre-infection samples were considered necessary. Clones that contracted from day 15 to 85 showed balanced CD4/CD8 phenotypes, whereas a second wave of clones that expanded from day 15 to 37 leaned towards CD4+. Whether the second-wave clones peaking on day 37 were SARS-CoV-2 specific was not confirmed. Contracting CD4+ clones appeared mostly in the CM and EM memory subsets, whereas CD8+ clones were enriched in EMRA. Some responding clones were detected in pre-infection memory, which suggested that pre-existing cross-reactive memory T cells had joined the SARS-CoV-2 response.

This sample was sequenced with an Illumina NovaSeq 6000. TCRalpha and TCRbeta cDNA libraries were constructed by 5'RACE with constant-segment primers, with sample barcodes and unique molecular identifiers being introduced. Trizol reagent was used to extract RNA from every sample. Libraries were amplified in two PCR steps, with a second sample barcode and Illumina TruSeq adapters added in the second step. Sequencing of the libraries was done on an Illumina NovaSeq, producing 2 x 150 bp paired-end reads. Processing in the source paper ran as follows. Reads were demultiplexed and collapsed into UMI-guided consensus sequences with migec v1.2.7. With mixcr v2.1.11, UMI consensuses were aligned to TRA and TRB V and J templates and assembled into clonotypes. Clonotypes were classified as expanded or contracted when called significant by both edgeR and NoisET, with noise models trained on biological replicates. For edgeR calls, the thresholds were a false discovery rate-adjusted p below 0.01 and a log2 fold-change of 1. As an exploratory analysis of dynamics, max-normalized trajectories of the 1000 most abundant clonotypes were examined with PCA combined with hierarchical clustering. Each responding clone was given a CD4 or CD8 phenotype based on the CD4+ and CD8+ repertoires, which had been sequenced separately. The raw public reads went through TCRdb reprocessing: fastp at Q25, MiXCR clone calling, in-frame beta chains kept. Rows with one shared CDR3 protein collapse into an entry with the most common genes and DNA. For this entry, the V and J calls and clone size follow TCRdb and not the study's own pipeline. Present in this sample are around 370,000 distinct CDR3 sequences, under 25% of which were seen just once. About 12% of the sample goes to the ten largest clones.

From cysteine to phenylalanine, the CDR3 is 13 amino acids long. The kept DNA is CDR3 alone, 39 bases in frame from the first base. The V end loses 8 bases and the J end loses 0 bases, and a stretch of 8 bases separates them. In the germline V gene (reference sequence), CDR1 corresponds to SEHNR and CDR2 to FQNEAQ. Ficoll-Paque density gradient centrifugation was used to isolate PBMCs. About this clonotype itself: It lacks a known antigen. No per-base quality is available; no much larger clone lies one base away.

The sequence came from an adult woman who had mild COVID-19 (a few samples of this study predate the infection). The sample titles of this study are shuffled in the database, so cell type and time point are left out; the donor was told from shared clones. The rearrangement joined TRBV7-9 to TRBJ1-3, and the D gene may be TRBD1, 5 bases matching. Input material: PBMCs or a T cell subset sorted from them (not recorded which). The nucleotides read TGTGCCAGCGGGGCCAGCTCTGGAAACACCATATATTTT. It encodes CASGASSGNTIYF. The full variable domain, with segments outside the CDR3 supplied by the reference TRBV7-9 and TRBJ1-3 proteins, appears as DTGVSQNPRHKITKRGQNVTFRCDPISEHNRLYWYRQTLGQGPEFLTYFQNEAQLEKSRLLSDRFSAERPKGSFSTLEIQRTEQGDSAMYLCASGASSGNTIYFGEGSWLTVV.